The 7 T cell receptor beta chains in this list originate from one sample, sequenced in a study of T cells in Graves' hyperthyroidism and ophthalmopathy. TCR beta CDR3 regions were amplified from RNA. During a first-round RT-PCR of the TCR CDR3, the HTBI primer set was used. TCRdb analysed the multiplex PCR reads with MiXCR anew, one entry per CDR3 protein. The data hold around 490,000 distinct CDR3 sequences, with nearly 20% observed a single time. The sequenced sample was blood. The receptors come from a man aged 35-49 years with Graves' ophthalmopathy.

This chain uses TRBV15 with TRBJ1-1; D gene ambiguous. Germline lookup yields CDR1 LNHNV and CDR2 YYDKDF (reference sequence). The ends were cut back, 3 bases at V and 4 bases at J, with 6 bases in the middle. This CDR3 region has 12 residues. This chain's CDR3 is CATSRSLTEAFF. The CDR3 DNA is TGTGCCACCAGCAGGTCCCTCACTGAAGCTTTCTTT.

This clonotype was recorded many times. V and J are TRBV11-2 and TRBJ2-1; tentatively, D is TRBD2 (7 bases). Germline-derived CDR1 and CDR2 are SGHAT and FQNNGV. V was pared by 8 bases and J by 2 bases, with 13 bases between. The CDR3 totals 14 residues. CDR3 protein: CASGREGAYNEQFF. The CDR3 bases are TGTGCCAGCGGGAGGGAGGGGGCCTACAATGAGCAGTTCTTC.

This clonotype was observed at least ten times. The chain is built from TRBV20-1 and TRBJ1-2; possibly TRBD1 for D (6 bases). The V end lost 4 bases, the J end lost 7 bases, and 16 bases lay between the germline ends. CDR3 length: 13 amino acids. Germline values: CDR1 DFQATT, CDR2 SNEGSKA (reference sequence). The CDR3 DNA follows: TGCAGTGCTACCTCTGTGCAGGGGTTTGGCTACACCTTC. Translated, it gives CSATSVQGFGYTF.

This chain uses TRBV5-1 with TRBJ1-2; D might be TRBD1 (6 bases). From germline, CDR1 is SGHRS and CDR2 YFSETQ. This CDR3 is 15 amino acids long. The germline V and J ends were trimmed by 3 bases and 4 bases, with 16 bases remaining between them. Here the CDR3 reads CASSSTSQGTYGYTF. In nucleotides, the CDR3 is TGCGCCAGCAGCTCCACCTCCCAGGGGACCTATGGCTACACCTTC.

The J gene is TRBJ2-5, the V gene TRBV13; D gene unclear. Germline CDR1 PRHDT, CDR2 FYEKMQ (reference sequence). Trimming stripped 4 bases from V and 2 bases from J, with 11 bases between. The CDR3 runs to 14 residues. The CDR3 nucleotides read TGTGCCAGCAGCTCCGGCGACACTCAAGAGACCCAGTACTTC. Translated: CASSSGDTQETQYF.

This clonotype showed up many times. The V call is TRBV30, the J call TRBJ1-1, with unresolved D. Trimming removed 6 bases from V and 11 bases from J, with 13 bases in between. CDR3 length equals 10 residues. The germline CDR1 and CDR2 sequences are GTSNPN and SVGIG (reference sequence). CDR3 coding DNA: TGTGCCTGCTTACGGATGGAGGCTTTCTTT. Translated: CACLRMEAFF.

The chain combines TRBV10-3 with TRBJ2-1; 9 bases map to TRBD1. CDR3 length equals 15 residues. Trimming removed 6 bases from V and 3 bases from J; junction bases left unmatched: 6. Looked up from germline, CDR1 is ENHRY and CDR2 is SYGVKD. The CDR3 sequence: CAIRGQGLLYNEQFF. For the CDR3, the DNA is TGTGCCATCAGGGGACAGGGCCTTCTCTACAATGAGCAGTTCTTC.